The next 26 T cell receptor beta chains were all read from a single sample in a study of T cells after yellow fever vaccination. A single record per CDR3 protein comes from TCRdb applying MiXCR to the 5' RACE reads. Here the sample spans 40,000 to 50,000 distinct CDR3 sequences, roughly 7.1% being singletons. Sequencing was performed on CD8+ T cells not binding an NS4B(214-222) dextramer, sorted from PBMCs, taken 45 days after the yellow fever booster vaccination. All receptors derive from a young man who received the YFV17D yellow fever vaccine.

This clonotype was picked up many times. This chain joins TRBV5-1 and TRBJ1-4; 7 bases are a match to TRBD1. Germline V CDR1 and CDR2: SGHRS, YFSETQ. V gave up 4 bases and J gave up 8 bases; unmatched junction bases: 11. The CDR3 extends over 15 amino acids. The CDR3 coding sequence is TGCGCCAGCAGCCCTGAGGCAGGGGGAGGAGAAAAACTGTTTTTT. This encodes CASSPEAGGGEKLFF.

Many counts were recorded for this clonotype. The chain links TRBV4-3 to TRBJ1-2, with a possible D match to TRBD1 (6 bases). The V and J ends lost 3 bases and 8 bases respectively, with 13 bases between them. Per the germline V gene, CDR1 is LGHNA and CDR2 is YSLEER. This CDR3 is 13 amino acids long. For the CDR3, the DNA is TGCGCCAGCAGCCAGGAAAACAGGGACGGCTACACCTTC. Amino acid sequence: CASSQENRDGYTF.

This clonotype was recorded at least ten times. This chain links TRBV7-6 with TRBJ2-7; the D gene is possibly TRBD2 (6 bases). This CDR3 spans 15 amino acids. In germline, CDR1 is SGHVS, CDR2 FNYEAQ. V was shortened by 5 bases and J by 2 bases, with 16 bases between the two germline ends. CDR3 sequence (DNA): TGTGCCAGCAGCAGCGCCGGGACTTACGCCTACGAGCAGTACTTC. This translates into CASSSAGTYAYEQYF.

As for this clonotype: This could be a read error, since a much larger clone is one nucleotide away. This sequence joins TRBV18 and TRBJ2-1; the match to TRBD2 covers 8 bases. Germline CDR1 is KGHSH and CDR2 is LQKENI. Germline trimming cut 0 bases from V and 12 bases from J; bases unmatched to any gene: 10. The CDR3 runs 15 residues. The DNA of the CDR3 is TGTGCCAGCTCACCACCGATCGGGAGGGAGGATGTGCAGTTCTTC. Protein: CASSPPIGREDVQFF.

In its sample, this clonotype was seen many times. The chain couples TRBV6-5 to TRBJ1-1, with D unclear. Germline CDR1 reads MNHEY; CDR2 reads SVGAGI. Deletions cut 2 bases from V and 4 bases from J, with 11 bases between. The CDR3 runs to 14 residues. CDR3 residues: CASSYALGGTEAFF. The CDR3 bases are TGTGCCAGCAGTTACGCCCTGGGTGGCACTGAAGCTTTCTTT.

This clonotype showed up many times. This sequence joins TRBV14 and TRBJ2-1; 9 bases are shared with TRBD2. J was trimmed by 9 bases and V by 1 base; bases with no gene match: 7. Germline-derived CDR1 and CDR2 are SGHDN and FVKESK. CDR3 length equals 15 residues. The CDR3: CASSQGLAGFLEQFF. In DNA, the CDR3 is TGTGCCAGCAGCCAAGGTCTAGCGGGATTCCTTGAGCAGTTCTTC.

The genes are TRBV11-2 and TRBJ1-4, with TRBD1 identical over 7 bases. Looked up from germline, CDR1 is SGHAT and CDR2 is FQNNGV. This CDR3 region has 15 residues. With V trimmed by 5 bases and J by 6 bases, 9 bases remained unmatched. CDR3 sequence reads: CASSTFTGTDEKLFF. CDR3 DNA sequence: TGTGCCAGCAGCACTTTTACCGGGACAGATGAAAAACTGTTTTTT.

There are many counts of this clonotype. This sequence joins TRBV5-1 and TRBJ2-7, with D maybe TRBD1 (6 bases). The CDR3 is 16 amino acids. With 4 bases removed from V and 7 bases from J, the gap between germline ends came to 24 bases. The germline V gene encodes CDR1 SGHRS and CDR2 YFSETQ. CDR3: CASSPTTGTLPSEQYF. CDR3 sequence (DNA): TGCGCCAGCAGCCCTACGACCGGGACACTACCTTCGGAGCAGTACTTC.

This clonotype was found a few times. The chain uses TRBV7-2 and TRBJ2-3, with no clear D. The CDR3 runs to 16 residues. V lost 0 bases, J lost 2 bases, and 12 bases lay in between. From germline, CDR1 is SGHTA and CDR2 FQGNSA. In DNA, the CDR3 is TGTGCCAGCAGCTTAGCGCCGGGCGTCCACACAGATACGCAGTATTTT. It specifies CASSLAPGVHTDTQYF.

At least ten counts were recorded for this clonotype. The J gene is TRBJ2-2, the V gene TRBV27; either TRBD1 or TRBD2 may supply D (6 bases each). V dropped 6 bases and J dropped 3 bases, with 17 bases sitting between them. Germline V gene sequence: CDR1 MNHEY, CDR2 SMNVEV (reference sequence). The CDR3 totals 16 residues. In DNA form, the CDR3 reads TGTGCCAGCAGAGGGGGTGTGGGGGGATACACCGGGGAGCTGTTTTTT. Protein: CASRGGVGGYTGELFF.

The chain has TRBV27 and TRBJ1-4; D unclear. V lost 0 bases to trimming and J lost 8 bases, with 25 bases between them. Germline-derived CDR1 and CDR2 are MNHEY and SMNVEV (reference sequence). This CDR3 region has 19 residues. The CDR3 DNA sequence: TGTGCCAGCAGTTTATCGTTAGGTACCCAACCGGGAAGGAGCGAAAAACTGTTTTTT. It is translated as CASSLSLGTQPGRSEKLFF.

In this sample, this clonotype turned up many times. The rearrangement uses TRBV5-6 and TRBJ2-5, with D possibly called TRBD1 or TRBD2 (5 bases each). With 5 bases removed from V and 6 bases from J, the gap between germline ends came to 17 bases. The length of the CDR3 is 14 residues. The germline gives CDR1 SGHDT, CDR2 YYEEEE. In DNA, the CDR3 is TGTGCCAGCAGTTACCCCCGGGGCGACAAGACCCAGTACTTC. Its translation is CASSYPRGDKTQYF.

This clonotype has at least ten counts. The chain couples TRBV28 to TRBJ2-7; tentatively, D is TRBD1 (5 bases). V was cut by 3 bases and J by 3 bases, with 9 bases left in between. The CDR3 totals 13 residues. Per the germline V gene, CDR1 is MDHEN and CDR2 is SYDVKM. CDR3 protein: CASSLGRVYEQYF. The CDR3 coding sequence is TGTGCCAGCAGTTTGGGCAGGGTCTACGAGCAGTACTTC.

This clonotype occurred many times. The CDR3 loop reads CASSLNPAANEQFF. Here the CDR3 DNA reads TGTGCCAGCAGTTTGAACCCCGCGGCCAATGAGCAGTTCTTC. The rearrangement joins TRBV6-5 to TRBJ2-1; D unclear. The CDR3 has 14 residues. V was clipped by 4 bases and J by 6 bases, with 13 bases between them. Germline lookup yields CDR1 MNHEY and CDR2 SVGAGI.

On this clonotype: A read error may be the cause here, since a much bigger clone is one base away. CDR3 residues: CAISESETDNHYEQYF. The DNA for the CDR3 is TGTGCCATCAGTGAGTCTGAGACTGATAACCACTACGAGCAGTACTTC. The rearrangement uses TRBV10-3 and TRBJ2-7; no clear D gene. The CDR3 contains 16 residues. Between the trimmed V and J ends, which lost 0 bases and 3 bases, there was a span of 15 bases. The V gene's germline CDR1 is ENHRY and CDR2 SYGVKD.

This clonotype was detected ten times or more. The V and J genes are TRBV6-6 and TRBJ2-7, with TRBD1 identical over 9 bases. J lost 7 bases, V lost 6 bases, and 7 bases had no gene match. The CDR3 has 13 amino acids. Looked up from germline, CDR1 is MNHNY and CDR2 is SVGAGI (reference sequence). CDR3 loop: CASSLGQGGEQYF. CDR3 sequence (DNA): TGTGCCAGCAGCTTGGGACAGGGTGGAGAGCAGTACTTC.

This clonotype was seen at least ten times. The rearrangement links TRBV7-9 to TRBJ2-5; D perhaps matches TRBD2 (7 bases). Germline CDR1 reads SEHNR; CDR2 reads FQNEAQ (reference sequence). The CDR3 consists of 11 residues. Trimming cost V 7 bases and J 5 bases, with 8 bases left between them. The CDR3 DNA sequence: TGTGCCAGCAAGGGGGGGGAGACCCAGTACTTC. Translation: CASKGGETQYF.

This clonotype was counted at least ten times. The chain joins TRBV4-3 to TRBJ2-1; D is undetermined. This CDR3 has 15 amino acids. Germline V CDR1 and CDR2: LGHNA, YSLEER. Trimming shortened V by 4 bases and J by 8 bases, and 18 bases separated the two germline ends. The CDR3 loop is CASSPAAPLGYEQFF. CDR3 DNA: TGCGCCAGCAGCCCCGCCGCCCCTCTAGGATATGAGCAGTTCTTC.

This clonotype was detected ten times or more. The CDR3 protein is CASSASYEQFF. In nucleotides, the CDR3 is TGTGCCAGCAGTGCTAGCTATGAGCAGTTCTTC. This chain links TRBV6-5 with TRBJ2-1; D may be TRBD2 (5 bases). From germline, CDR1 is MNHEY and CDR2 SVGAGI. Between the trimmed V and J ends, which lost 5 bases and 8 bases, there was a span of 7 bases. The length of the CDR3 is 11 residues.

At least ten counts were recorded for this clonotype. The chain employs TRBV15 and TRBJ2-7, with D perhaps TRBD1 (5 bases). Germline CDR1 LNHNV, CDR2 YYDKDF (reference sequence). The germline V and J ends were trimmed by 4 bases and 5 bases, with 9 bases remaining between them. This CDR3 region has 12 residues. This chain's CDR3 is CATSISRDEQYF. The DNA of the CDR3 is TGTGCCACCAGCATTTCCAGGGACGAGCAGTACTTC. Based on the CDR3 plus reference TRBV15 and TRBJ2-7, the full variable domain is DAMVIQNPRYQVTQFGKPVTLSCSQTLNHNVMYWYQQKSSQAPKLLFHYYDKDFNNEADTPDNFQSRRPNTSFCFLDIRSPGLGDTAMYLCATSISRDEQYFGPGTRLTVT.

Here the CDR3 DNA reads TGTGCCAGCAGTTTTGAAGGGAGTGGTGAGCAGTTCTTC. It is translated as CASSFEGSGEQFF. This chain links TRBV28 with TRBJ2-1; maybe TRBD2 (5 bases). Germline V gene lookup returns CDR1 MDHEN and CDR2 SYDVKM. The CDR3 length is 13 residues. Trimming cost V 3 bases and J 9 bases, with 12 bases left between them.

This clonotype showed up many times. The J gene is TRBJ2-7, the V gene TRBV20-1, with TRBD2 identical over 7 bases. The V and J ends lost 0 bases and 5 bases, in that order; junction bases with no gene match: 13. Germline loops: CDR1 DFQATT, CDR2 SNEGSKA (reference sequence). The CDR3 has 16 amino acids. DNA for the CDR3: TGCAGTGCTAGAGATCTCACCGGGGAGGGGTGGAACGAGCAGTACTTC. Amino acids: CSARDLTGEGWNEQYF.

This clonotype was seen at least ten times. The chain recombines TRBV25-1 with TRBJ2-4; D tentatively fits TRBD1 or TRBD2 (5 bases each). V was pared by 0 bases and J by 1 base, with 7 bases between. Germline V lookup: CDR1 MGHDK, CDR2 SYGVNS. This CDR3 is 15 amino acids long. CDR3 residues: CASSEYWGAKNIQYF. The CDR3 DNA reads TGTGCCAGCAGTGAATACTGGGGGGCCAAAAACATTCAGTACTTC.

The V and J genes are TRBV6-5 and TRBJ1-2; 7 nucleotides match TRBD1. The germline V gene encodes CDR1 MNHEY and CDR2 SVGAGI. CDR3 length: 14 residues. Germline trimming cut 6 bases from V and 3 bases from J; bases unmatched to any gene: 7. Here the CDR3 DNA reads TGTGCCAGCAGGTTTACCGGGACAGACTATGGCTACACCTTC. This encodes CASRFTGTDYGYTF.

This clonotype was observed at least ten times. This chain links TRBV4-1 with TRBJ1-2, with D unclear. Germline V CDR1 and CDR2: MGHRA, YSYEKL. Trimming pared 3 bases from V and 8 bases from J, leaving 16 bases between. This CDR3 region has 14 residues. CDR3 loop: CASSQLEGLLGYTF. Written as DNA, the CDR3 is TGCGCCAGCAGCCAGTTAGAAGGTCTTTTGGGCTACACCTTC.

This clonotype was picked up many times. The rearrangement joins TRBV5-4 to TRBJ2-7, with TRBD2 matching 12 bases. The CDR3 is 15 residues long. V dropped 0 bases and J dropped 7; count of bases not matched to a gene: 5. Germline V gene lookup returns CDR1 SGHNT and CDR2 YYREEE (reference sequence). The CDR3 loop reads CASSLGLAGAREQYF. The CDR3 DNA sequence: TGTGCCAGCAGCTTGGGACTAGCGGGAGCCAGGGAGCAGTACTTC. The complete variable domain, with remaining parts taken from reference TRBV5-4 and TRBJ2-7, reads ETGVTQSPTHLIKTRGQQVTLRCSSQSGHNTVSWYQQALGQGPQFIFQYYREEENGRGNFPPRFSGLQFPNYSSELNVNALELDDSALYLCASSLGLAGAREQYFGPGTRLTVT.